A single TCR beta chain is shown here with its context. The antigen is unknown. This sample was taken from a study of T cell responses to AZD1222 COVID-19 vaccine. Study-level points and caveats: Epitopes outside B.1.351 and B.1.1.7 mutated regions reportedly drew nearly half of spike TCRs. Most donors were white British and more were female, and clonal diversity was possibly underestimated. Spike-specific TCR breadth and depth both grew after two AZD1222 doses.

Generated by immunoSEQ multiplex PCR, the TCRdb table keeps only in-frame clones and is missing some. The sample carries more than 25,000 clones, around 90% recorded once. This sequence originates from an adult in good health. The specimen was peripheral blood, collected on day 0 of AZD1222 vaccination.

CDR3 bases: TGTGCCAGCAGTTACGGGGCCAACTATGGCTACACCTTC. Residues: CASSYGANYGYTF. The chain links TRBV6-2 or TRBV6-3 to TRBJ1-2; D is perhaps TRBD1 (5 bases). In germline, CDR1 is MNHEY, CDR2 SVGEGT. This CDR3 is built from 13 residues. The V gene lost 2 bases and the J gene lost 2 bases, with 6 bases spanning the gap.